The 13 T cell receptor beta chains below all came from one sample that was sequenced in a study of blood T cell repertoires in COVID-19. TCRdb keeps only in-frame clones here, not all; method: immunoSEQ multiplex PCR. The table records 110,000 or so clones, roughly 80% of them present only once. Material for sequencing was peripheral blood. These receptors came from a man aged 45-65 years with acute or convalescent COVID-19.

The J gene is TRBJ2-3, the V gene TRBV14; no clear D. Per germline, CDR1 SGHDN and CDR2 FVKESK. This CDR3 comprises 15 residues. V was cut by 0 bases and J by 0 bases, with 7 bases left in between. The CDR3 loop is CASSQDILSTDTQYF. The DNA for the CDR3 is TGTGCCAGCAGCCAAGATATACTCAGCACAGATACGCAGTATTTT.

The chain combines TRBV3-1 (or the pseudogene TRBV3-2) with TRBJ1-6; TRBD1 matches at 7 bases. The CDR3 is made up of 15 amino acids. Germline lookup yields CDR1 LGHDT and CDR2 YNNKEL (reference sequence). J lost 6 bases, V lost 1 base, and 3 bases had no gene match. For the CDR3, the DNA is TGTGCCAGCAGCCAAGGACAGGGAGGTAATTCACCCCTCCACTTT. Residues: CASSQGQGGNSPLHF.

The rearrangement uses TRBV24-1 and TRBJ1-2; 8 nucleotides align to TRBD1. Germline V gene data show CDR1 as KGHDR and CDR2 as SFDVKD. This CDR3 is 14 amino acids long. V lost 2 bases to trimming and J lost 7 bases; unmatched junction nucleotides: 5. The CDR3 reads CATSDSRTGFGYTF. For the CDR3, the DNA is TGTGCCACCAGTGATTCTCGGACAGGGTTTGGCTACACCTTC.

V and J are TRBV7-3 and TRBJ2-7; D possibly corresponds to TRBD2 (5 bases). The CDR3 runs 16 residues. The V and J ends lost 0 bases and 3 bases respectively, with 15 bases between them. Germline V gene lookup returns CDR1 SGHTA and CDR2 FQGTGA. The CDR3 here is CASSLTRVLGVYEQYF. CDR3 nucleotide sequence: TGTGCCAGCAGCTTAACACGGGTCCTCGGGGTCTACGAGCAGTACTTC.

The chain's CDR3 is CASSQLGQGGTEAFF. The CDR3 nucleotides are TGCGCCAGCAGCCAGCTAGGACAGGGGGGTACTGAAGCTTTCTTT. The rearrangement links TRBV4-1 to TRBJ1-1; TRBD1 matches at 10 bases. Trimming at V came to 3 bases and at J to 5 bases, leaving 6 bases not matched to a gene. This CDR3 spans 15 amino acids. CDR1 and CDR2 (germline): MGHRA, YSYEKL.

The V call is TRBV6-5, the J call TRBJ1-1; no definite D call. Germline V lookup: CDR1 MNHEY, CDR2 SVGAGI. Trimming stripped 3 bases from V and 4 bases from J, with 6 bases between. This CDR3 contains 12 residues. The CDR3 DNA sequence: TGTGCCAGCAGTTATGGGAGCACTGAAGCTTTCTTT. This sequence encodes CASSYGSTEAFF.

A few counts support this clone. V and J are TRBV7-9 and TRBJ1-1, with D uncertain. The CDR3 covers 16 residues. From germline, CDR1 is SEHNR and CDR2 FQNEAQ (reference sequence). The V end was cut by 5 bases, the J end by 0 bases, with 16 bases between. CDR3 bases: TGTGCCAGCAGCCCCGGGAGGAGACCTATGAACACTGAAGCTTTCTTT. It translates to CASSPGRRPMNTEAFF.

The CDR3 DNA reads TGCAGCGTTGGAGTTAGCGGAAACTACGAGCAGTACTTC. It encodes CSVGVSGNYEQYF. The gene calls are TRBV29-1 and TRBJ2-7, with D possibly TRBD2 on 6 matching bases. The CDR3 runs 13 residues. Per germline, CDR1 SQVTM and CDR2 ANQGSEA. V shed 4 bases and J shed 3 bases, with 13 bases lying between them.

The CDR3 loop is CASCESGRTDTQYF. The DNA of the CDR3 is TGTGCCAGCTGTGAGAGCGGGAGGACAGATACGCAGTATTTT. This sequence joins TRBV27 and TRBJ2-3; 9 bases map to TRBD2. Germline V gene sequence: CDR1 MNHEY, CDR2 SMNVEV (reference sequence). Trimming cost V 8 bases and J 3 bases; bases outside gene matches: 6. The CDR3 is 14 residues long.

The V and J genes are TRBV2 and TRBJ1-3, with D unresolved. The V end was cut by 10 bases, the J end by 3 bases, with 13 bases between. The CDR3 covers 13 residues. CDR1 and CDR2 from the germline V gene are SNHLY and FYNNEI. As DNA, the CDR3 is TGTGCCATCCCGACTCCGGTTGGAAACACCATATATTTT. Amino acid sequence: CAIPTPVGNTIYF. The whole variable domain, filled in from reference TRBV2 and TRBJ1-3, reads EPEVTQTPSHQVTQMGQEVILRCVPISNHLYFYWYRQILGQKVEFLVSFYNNEISEKSEIFDDQFSVERPDGSNFTLKIRSTKLEDSAMYFCAIPTPVGNTIYFGEGSWLTVV.

The chain is built from TRBV3-1 (or the pseudogene TRBV3-2) and TRBJ1-2, with 7 nucleotides matching TRBD1. Looked up from germline, CDR1 is LGHDT and CDR2 is YNNKEL (reference sequence). The trim removed 8 bases at V and 5 bases at J, leaving 8 bases unmatched. This CDR3 region has 13 residues. CDR3 nucleotides: TGTGCCAGCCGACAGGGAGCAGCTTATGGCTACACCTTC. Its translation: CASRQGAAYGYTF.

The chain employs TRBV7-9 and TRBJ2-5; D possibly corresponds to TRBD1 (6 bases). The germline gives CDR1 SEHNR, CDR2 FQNEAQ (reference sequence). The CDR3 has 11 residues. V dropped 5 bases and J dropped 5 bases, with 6 bases sitting between them. CDR3: CASSQGETQYF. DNA of the CDR3: TGTGCCAGCAGCCAGGGGGAGACCCAGTACTTC.

The chain employs TRBV5-1 and TRBJ2-7, with 8 bases fitting TRBD1. V was pared by 0 bases and J by 3 bases, with 11 bases of the junction left unmatched. This CDR3 spans 17 amino acids. Germline V CDR1 and CDR2: SGHRS, YFSETQ. CDR3 residues: CASSLAGGGLSNYEQYF. The CDR3 nucleotides are TGCGCCAGCAGCTTGGCAGGGGGCGGACTCTCTAACTACGAGCAGTACTTC.